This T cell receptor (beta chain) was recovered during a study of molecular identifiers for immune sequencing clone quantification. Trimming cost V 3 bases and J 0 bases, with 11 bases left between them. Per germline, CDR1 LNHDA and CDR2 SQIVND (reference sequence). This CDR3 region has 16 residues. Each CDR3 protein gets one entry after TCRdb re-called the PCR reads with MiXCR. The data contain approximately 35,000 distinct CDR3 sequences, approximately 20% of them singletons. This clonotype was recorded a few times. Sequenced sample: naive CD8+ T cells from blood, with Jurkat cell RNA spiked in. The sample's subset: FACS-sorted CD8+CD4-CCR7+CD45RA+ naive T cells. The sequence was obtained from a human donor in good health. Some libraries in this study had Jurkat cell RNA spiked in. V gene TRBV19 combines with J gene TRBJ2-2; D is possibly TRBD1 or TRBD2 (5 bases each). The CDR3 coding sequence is TGTGCCAGTAGTATCTTACGGGGCGCGAACACCGGGGAGCTGTTTTTT. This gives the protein CASSILRGANTGELFF. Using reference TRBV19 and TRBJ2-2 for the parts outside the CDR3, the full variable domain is DGGITQSPKYLFRKEGQNVTLSCEQNLNHDAMYWYRQDPGQGLRLIYYSQIVNDFQKGDIAEGYSVSREKKESFPLTVTSAQKNPTAFYLCASSILRGANTGELFFGEGSRLTVL.